The rows below give T cell receptor beta chains drawn from one sample of a study of blood T cells in healthy people across ages. Using its own MiXCR run on the 5' RACE reads, TCRdb lists one record per CDR3 protein. The sample has 1.2 million to 1.5 million distinct CDR3 sequences, approximately 40% seen once. The source material was blood. The receptors originated from a young woman in good health. Each CDR3 is given with its conserved first and last residue. The D gene is left open where the match is weak. Size is omitted from some rows. Given values are once, few, many or a class for expanded clones.

clone_size | cdr3_length | j_call | v_call | d_call | cdr3_nt | cdr3_aa
few | 12 | TRBJ2-7 | TRBV7-2 | NA | TGTGCCAGCATGGGATTTTCCTACGAGCAGTACTTC | CASMGFSYEQYF
few | 13 | TRBJ2-5 | TRBV2 | NA | TGTGCCAGCCGGGTAGCTAGCGAAGAGACCCAGTACTTC | CASRVASEETQYF
NA | 15 | TRBJ2-7 | TRBV24-1 | TRBD2 | TGTGCCATCAAACCGGGACTAGGGTCCTACAATGAGCAGTACTTC | CAIKPGLGSYNEQYF
NA | 16 | TRBJ1-5 | TRBV10-3 | TRBD1 | TGTGCCATCAGTGAAGCGGCAGGGGGCGGGATTCAGCCCCAGCATTTT | CAISEAAGGGIQPQHF
NA | 15 | TRBJ2-3 | TRBV10-3 | NA | TGTGCCATCAGCCGGGGACAACAGGAAACAGATACGCAGTATTTT | CAISRGQQETDTQYF
NA | 15 | TRBJ2-6 | TRBV6-1 | NA | TGTGCCAGCACCACGTTCAACTCTGGGGCCAACGTCCTGACTTTC | CASTTFNSGANVLTF
NA | 14 | TRBJ2-5 | TRBV27 | NA | TGTGCCAGCAGTTCAAGGGTGGGGGCGGATGAGCAGTACTTC | CASSSRVGADEQYF
NA | 16 | TRBJ2-7 | TRBV20-1 | TRBD1 | TGCAGTGCTACAACCGACAGGGGACCTTCCTACAATGAGCAGTACTTC | CSATTDRGPSYNEQYF
NA | 14 | TRBJ1-3 | TRBV5-1 | NA | TGCGCCAGCAGCTTGGCAGCAGCTGGAAACACCATATATTTT | CASSLAAAGNTIYF
few | 15 | TRBJ1-5 | TRBV28 | NA | TGTGCCAGCAGTGCATTACCGGTTTCGGGACAGCCCCAGCATTTT | CASSALPVSGQPQHF
NA | 15 | TRBJ2-7 | TRBV4-1 | NA | TGCGCCAGCAGCCAAGAGGGTAGCGGCAGATACGAGCAGTACTTC | CASSQEGSGRYEQYF